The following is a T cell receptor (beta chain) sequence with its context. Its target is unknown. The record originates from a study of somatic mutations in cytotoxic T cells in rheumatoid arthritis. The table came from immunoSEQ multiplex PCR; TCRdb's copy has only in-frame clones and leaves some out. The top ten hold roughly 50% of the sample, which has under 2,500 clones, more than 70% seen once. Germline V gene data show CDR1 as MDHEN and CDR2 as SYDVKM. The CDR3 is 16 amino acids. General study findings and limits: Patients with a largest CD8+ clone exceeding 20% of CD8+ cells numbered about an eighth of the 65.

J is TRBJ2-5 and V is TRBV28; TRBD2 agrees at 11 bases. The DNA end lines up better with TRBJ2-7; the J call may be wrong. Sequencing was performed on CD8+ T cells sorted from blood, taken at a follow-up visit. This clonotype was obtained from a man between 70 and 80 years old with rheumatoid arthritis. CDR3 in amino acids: CASKGLAGGSSYEQYF. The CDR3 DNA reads TGTGCCAGCAAAGGCCTAGCGGGGGGCAGCTCCTACGAGCAGTACTTC.